One and the same sample provided the 22 T cell receptor beta chains below, sequenced in a study of T-cell memory formation after mild COVID-19. TCRdb itself ran the 5' RACE reads through MiXCR, one entry per CDR3 protein. The table lists about 310,000 distinct CDR3 sequences, 15% to 20% of them singletons. The source material was PBMCs or a T cell subset sorted from them (not recorded which). The receptors were sampled from a man aged 18 to 35 who had mild COVID-19 (a few samples of this study predate the infection). Cell type and time point are not known.

This clonotype has at least ten counts. The genes are TRBV27 and TRBJ1-5; D possibly corresponds to TRBD1 (6 bases). Germline CDR1 is MNHEY and CDR2 is SMNVEV (reference sequence). Trimming shortened V by 4 bases and J by 6 bases, and 10 bases separated the two germline ends. CDR3 length: 13 residues. The CDR3 region is CASSSRGGQPQHF. CDR3 coding DNA: TGTGCCAGCAGTTCCAGGGGAGGTCAGCCCCAGCATTTT.

The chain has TRBV29-1 and TRBJ2-1, with 9 bases lining up with TRBD1. This CDR3 has 12 residues. Germline V gives CDR1 SQVTM, CDR2 ANQGSEA. V shed 7 bases and J 7 bases; nucleotides not matched to a gene: 5. This chain's CDR3 is CSDRQGGNEQFF. CDR3 DNA: TGCAGCGATCGACAGGGGGGGAATGAGCAGTTCTTC.

This clonotype occurred a few times. The chain is built from TRBV12-3 or TRBV12-4 and TRBJ2-1; 11 bases map to TRBD2. V trimming: 3 bases; J trimming: 10 bases; junction bases outside the gene matches: 5. This CDR3 is 14 amino acids long. The CDR3 loop is CASSFSGGADEQFF. CDR3 sequence (DNA): TGTGCCAGCAGTTTTAGCGGGGGGGCGGACGAGCAGTTCTTC.

V gene TRBV9 combines with J gene TRBJ1-1, with unresolved D. Germline loops: CDR1 SGDLS, CDR2 YYNGEE. V was trimmed by 4 bases and J by 7 bases, leaving 17 bases between them. This CDR3 has 14 residues. CDR3: CASSPRWNPHEAFF. The CDR3 DNA reads TGTGCCAGCAGCCCCCGGTGGAACCCGCATGAAGCTTTCTTT.

The chain is built from TRBV4-2 and TRBJ1-6, with no clear D. The CDR3 spans 17 residues. The V gene lost 1 base and the J gene lost 4 bases, with 14 bases spanning the gap. Germline CDR1 LGHNA, CDR2 YNFKEQ. The CDR3 is CASSQGILRGYNSPLHF. As DNA, the CDR3 is TGTGCCAGCAGCCAAGGAATCTTGCGAGGGTATAATTCACCCCTCCACTTT.

This clonotype was seen more than once but under ten times. The chain links TRBV4-1 to TRBJ1-2, with D possibly matching TRBD1 (5 bases). The CDR3 is 12 residues long. The germline V gene has CDR1 MGHRA and CDR2 YSYEKL. V shed 8 bases and J shed 8 bases, with 15 bases lying between them. The CDR3 bases are TGCGCCAGCGGACAATGGGCCGAGGGCTACACCTTC. Translation: CASGQWAEGYTF.

In this sample, this clonotype turned up a few times. This chain uses TRBV7-9 with TRBJ1-1; 11 bases fit TRBD1. Losses at the gene ends were 10 bases for V and 4 bases for J; bases not matched to a gene: 2. The CDR3 runs 12 residues. Per the germline V gene, CDR1 is SEHNR and CDR2 is FQNEAQ (reference sequence). The CDR3 spells CATGTGGTEAFF. CDR3 DNA sequence: TGTGCCACCGGGACAGGGGGCACTGAAGCTTTCTTT.

This clonotype has just a few counts. The chain recombines TRBV6-2 or TRBV6-3 with TRBJ2-1; no definite D call. The germline V and J ends were trimmed by 7 bases and 0 bases, with 16 bases remaining between them. Per the germline V gene, CDR1 is MNHEY and CDR2 is SVGEGT. The CDR3 extends over 16 amino acids. The CDR3 coding sequence is TGTGCCAGCACCCAAATAGGAGAGACCTCCTACAATGAGCAGTTCTTC. Translation: CASTQIGETSYNEQFF.

This clonotype was seen a few times. The genes are TRBV6-5 and TRBJ1-5; a weak D match, TRBD1 (6 bases). Germline lookup yields CDR1 MNHEY and CDR2 SVGAGI. Deletions cut 0 bases from V and 5 bases from J, with 8 bases between. This CDR3 contains 14 residues. The chain's CDR3 is CASSYSPGDQPQHF. As DNA, the CDR3 is TGTGCCAGCAGTTACTCGCCAGGGGATCAGCCCCAGCATTTT.

This clonotype was counted between two and nine times. This chain uses TRBV11-2 with TRBJ2-3, with 10 bases aligning to TRBD1. CDR3 size: 16 residues. CDR1 is SGHAT, CDR2 FQNNGV, per germline. J was trimmed by 4 bases and V by 1 base; bases with no gene match: 5. In nucleotides, the CDR3 is TGTGCCAGCAGCTTAGGACAGGGGGCTTTCGCAGATACGCAGTATTTT. This codes for CASSLGQGAFADTQYF.

The chain recombines TRBV7-9 with TRBJ2-2; D is unclear. The CDR3 is 16 amino acids. Trimming pared 5 bases from V and 0 bases from J, leaving 13 bases between. CDR1 SEHNR and CDR2 FQNEAQ come from the germline V gene (reference sequence). The CDR3 nucleotides are TGTGCCAGCAGCGTCATCCGGTCGTCGAACACCGGGGAGCTGTTTTTT. Its protein is CASSVIRSSNTGELFF.

The sample holds a few counts of this clonotype. The chain couples TRBV9 to TRBJ2-1; 9 nucleotides line up with TRBD2. Trimming removed 2 bases from V and 0 bases from J; junction bases left unmatched: 6. The CDR3 has 17 amino acids. Germline values: CDR1 SGDLS, CDR2 YYNGEE. In DNA form, the CDR3 reads TGTGCCAGCAGCGTCGCCTCTAGCGGGGTCTCCTACAATGAGCAGTTCTTC. Translating it yields CASSVASSGVSYNEQFF.

This clonotype was found a few times. The chain carries TRBV12-3 or TRBV12-4 and TRBJ2-1, with 12 bases identical to TRBD1. V shed 6 bases, J shed 8 bases, and the junction held 11 bases outside the gene matches. This CDR3 region has 16 residues. CDR3 loop: CASSPGTGGALHEQFF. The CDR3 DNA is TGTGCCAGCAGCCCGGGGACAGGGGGCGCGCTCCATGAGCAGTTCTTC.

The chain uses TRBV6-2 or TRBV6-3 and TRBJ2-7, with TRBD2 matching 11 bases. Germline CDR1 reads MNHEY; CDR2 reads SVGEGT. CDR3 length equals 15 residues. Germline trimming cut 6 bases from V and 9 bases from J; bases unmatched to any gene: 13. CDR3 protein: CASSRSLAGGSWQYV. Written as DNA, the CDR3 is TGTGCCAGCAGCCGATCGCTAGCGGGGGGCTCATGGCAGTACGTC.

This clonotype was seen a handful of times. The J gene is TRBJ2-3, the V gene TRBV4-1; D is possibly TRBD2 (5 bases). Per the germline V gene, CDR1 is MGHRA and CDR2 is YSYEKL. V lost 0 bases and J 4 bases, leaving 8 bases between the germline ends. The CDR3 totals 14 residues. The CDR3 nucleotides are TGCGCCAGCAGCCAAGATCGGGGATCAGATACGCAGTATTTT. Its protein is CASSQDRGSDTQYF.

This clonotype showed up just a few times. The chain combines TRBV12-3 or TRBV12-4 with TRBJ2-2; weak D call: TRBD2 (5 bases). The CDR3 spans 16 residues. Trimming took 3 bases from V and 3 from J, leaving 14 bases between them. The CDR3 sequence is CASSFRGREDTGELFF. Here the CDR3 DNA reads TGTGCCAGCAGTTTTCGAGGGCGCGAGGACACCGGGGAGCTGTTTTTT.

J is TRBJ2-1 and V is TRBV7-9; weak D call: TRBD2 (6 bases). The germline gives CDR1 SEHNR, CDR2 FQNEAQ (reference sequence). This CDR3 comprises 14 residues. Trimming removed 10 bases from V and 8 bases from J, with 21 bases in between. The CDR3 spells CAKPPGPREDEQFF. The DNA for the CDR3 is TGTGCCAAACCACCGGGCCCCAGGGAGGATGAGCAGTTCTTC.

The chain combines TRBV6-5 with TRBJ1-1; D remains ambiguous. V was shortened by 8 bases and J by 3 bases, with 4 bases between the two germline ends. Germline lookup yields CDR1 MNHEY and CDR2 SVGAGI. This CDR3 has 10 residues. CDR3 amino acids: CASGYTEAFF. CDR3 nucleotide sequence: TGTGCCAGCGGGTACACTGAAGCTTTCTTT.

This clonotype has more than one count but fewer than ten. The V call is TRBV30, the J call TRBJ2-3; a possible D gene is TRBD1 (5 bases). Germline loops: CDR1 GTSNPN, CDR2 SVGIG (reference sequence). V was clipped by 2 bases and J by 2 bases, with 8 bases between them. The CDR3 totals 13 residues. Written as DNA, the CDR3 is TGTGCCTGGAGTAGGGGATACACAGATACGCAGTATTTT. Protein product: CAWSRGYTDTQYF.

V and J are TRBV28 and TRBJ2-7; perhaps D is TRBD1 or TRBD2 (5 bases each). This CDR3 has 13 amino acids. Germline lookup yields CDR1 MDHEN and CDR2 SYDVKM. The V gene lost 3 bases and the J gene lost 2 bases, with 8 bases spanning the gap. Written as DNA, the CDR3 is TGTGCCAGCAGTTTGGGGGTTACCTACGAGCAGTACGTC. Protein product: CASSLGVTYEQYV.

This clonotype was picked up a small number of times. The chain uses TRBV18 and TRBJ2-1, with 7 bases lining up with TRBD1. The V gene end was trimmed by 0 bases and the J gene end by 8 bases; junction bases not matched to a gene: 13. Germline loops: CDR1 KGHSH, CDR2 LQKENI. The CDR3 has 17 amino acids. CDR3 nucleotides: TGTGCCAGCTCACCACCCGGGAACAGGGGAGATCGGGATGAGCAGTTCTTC. This encodes CASSPPGNRGDRDEQFF.

In DNA, the CDR3 is TGTGCCTGGAGGCCTTTACTGGAATACGGAAACACCATATATTTT. This sequence encodes CAWRPLLEYGNTIYF. This chain links TRBV30 with TRBJ1-3; D remains ambiguous. CDR3 length: 15 amino acids. The V gene's germline CDR1 is GTSNPN and CDR2 SVGIG (reference sequence). Between the trimmed V and J ends, which lost 3 bases and 4 bases, there was a span of 16 bases.